The 27 T cell receptor beta chains given below trace back to one sample, sequenced in a study of long-term antiretroviral therapy in people with HIV. Running of the v3.0 immunoSEQ assay took place at survey level. The repertoire was sequenced with immunoSEQ multiplex PCR; TCRdb's copy has only in-frame clones and lacks some. This table has about 20,000 clones, about 80% appearing once. The sample was unsorted PBMCs, taken 0.2 years after starting antiretroviral therapy. All receptors come from a middle-aged woman with HIV.

The chain has TRBV5-4 and TRBJ1-1; the D is unclear. Germline V gives CDR1 SGHNT, CDR2 YYREEE (reference sequence). V lost 0 bases to trimming and J lost 1 base, with 7 bases between them. This CDR3 is 14 amino acids long. The CDR3 here is CASSLGVSNTEAFF. The CDR3 nucleotides read TGTGCCAGCAGCTTGGGAGTTTCGAACACTGAAGCTTTCTTT.

The chain joins TRBV11-2 to TRBJ2-7; TRBD1 agrees at 7 bases. V was clipped by 5 bases and J by 0 bases; unmatched bases: 10. The CDR3 has 16 residues. The germline V gene has CDR1 SGHAT and CDR2 FQNNGV. The CDR3 spells CASSPGRDSNSYEQYF. In nucleotides, the CDR3 is TGTGCCAGCAGCCCCGGACGGGACAGCAACTCCTACGAGCAGTACTTC.

Only one count was recorded for this clone. The chain is built from TRBV19 and TRBJ1-3, with D uncertain. Between the trimmed V and J ends, which lost 6 bases and 0 bases, there was a span of 9 bases. This CDR3 region has 14 residues. The germline CDR1 and CDR2 sequences are LNHDA and SQIVND (reference sequence). CDR3: CASREGGSGNTIYF. The CDR3 DNA reads TGTGCCAGTAGGGAGGGTGGCTCTGGAAACACCATATATTTT.

V and J are TRBV7-9 and TRBJ2-1; 8 bases are a match to TRBD1. This CDR3 has 15 residues. V dropped 1 base and J dropped 7; count of bases not matched to a gene: 6. Germline V lookup: CDR1 SEHNR, CDR2 FQNEAQ (reference sequence). CDR3 residues: CASSLVQGAGNEQFF. In DNA form, the CDR3 reads TGTGCCAGCAGCTTAGTTCAGGGGGCGGGGAATGAGCAGTTCTTC.

This clone was counted between two and nine times. The J gene is TRBJ2-1, the V gene TRBV6-4; D assignment may be TRBD1 or TRBD2 (6 bases each). This CDR3 has 13 residues. Germline V gene data show CDR1 as MRHNA and CDR2 as SNTAGT. V was shortened by 3 bases and J by 5 bases, with 8 bases between the two germline ends. The CDR3, as DNA: TGTGCCAGCAGTGAGCGGGACAACAATGAGCAGTTCTTC. This translates into CASSERDNNEQFF.

The genes are TRBV19 and TRBJ2-5; TRBD2 aligns across 8 bases. Looked up from germline, CDR1 is LNHDA and CDR2 is SQIVND (reference sequence). J was trimmed by 3 bases and V by 1 base; bases with no gene match: 1. This CDR3 comprises 14 residues. CDR3 nucleotide sequence: TGTGCCAGTAGTATAGCGGGAGGGGAAGAGACCCAGTACTTC. Encoded protein: CASSIAGGEETQYF.

The chain couples TRBV6-1 to TRBJ2-1; tentatively, D is TRBD1 (6 bases). The V end was cut by 7 bases, the J end by 4 bases, with 14 bases between. The CDR3 has 14 residues. Germline V CDR1 and CDR2: MNHNS, SASEGT. CDR3 residues: CASTRDIEYNEQFF. The CDR3 nucleotides read TGTGCCAGCACCCGGGACATCGAATACAATGAGCAGTTCTTC.

The gene calls are TRBV29-1 and TRBJ2-3, with D hard to call. Germline CDR1 and CDR2: SQVTM and ANQGSEA. V was trimmed by 3 bases and J by 4 bases, leaving 11 bases between them. The CDR3 consists of 13 residues. The DNA for the CDR3 is TGCAGCGTTGAGTTGAGGTTGGCAGATACGCAGTATTTT. Its protein is CSVELRLADTQYF.

This rearrangement joins TRBV14 to TRBJ2-1, with a tentative D call TRBD1 (5 bases). This CDR3 is built from 16 residues. Looked up from germline, CDR1 is SGHDN and CDR2 is FVKESK. Deletions cut 4 bases from V and 4 bases from J, with 17 bases between. CDR3 in DNA: TGTGCCAGCAGCCGCCACTCAGGGCTGCGATACAATGAGCAGTTCTTC. It encodes CASSRHSGLRYNEQFF.

The chain is built from TRBV6-6 and TRBJ1-1; TRBD1 agrees at 7 bases. Germline V lookup: CDR1 MNHNY, CDR2 SVGAGI (reference sequence). J lost 3 bases, V lost 10 bases, and 11 bases had no gene match. The CDR3 has 14 residues. The CDR3 nucleotides are TGTGCCATCTCAGGGGGTGGGGGGTACACTGAAGCTTTCTTT. It translates to CAISGGGGYTEAFF.

This chain connects TRBV10-3 to TRBJ2-1; 11 bases agree with TRBD2. The CDR3 sequence is 14 residues long. V was clipped by 9 bases and J by 4 bases; unmatched bases: 5. The germline V gene has CDR1 ENHRY and CDR2 SYGVKD. The CDR3 DNA is TGTGCCATAGCCGGGACTAGCGGATACAATGAGCAGTTCTTC. Residues: CAIAGTSGYNEQFF.

The rearrangement joins TRBV28 to TRBJ1-2, with TRBD1 matching over 10 bases. Looked up from germline, CDR1 is MDHEN and CDR2 is SYDVKM. This CDR3 spans 17 amino acids. The J segment lost 8 bases and the V segment lost 1 base, leaving 13 bases of the junction unmatched. In nucleotides, the CDR3 is TGTGCCAGCAGTTTATATTTGATCCTCGGACAGGGGGGAGGCTACACCTTC. Protein: CASSLYLILGQGGGYTF.

CDR3 coding DNA: TGTGCCAGCAGCGTCGGGGGGGGCCAGGGAGATACGCAGTATTTT. Its translation is CASSVGGGQGDTQYF. This chain uses TRBV9 with TRBJ2-3, with TRBD2 matching 8 bases. The V gene end was trimmed by 2 bases and the J gene end by 5 bases; junction bases not matched to a gene: 7. This CDR3 is 15 amino acids long. Germline V gene lookup returns CDR1 SGDLS and CDR2 YYNGEE.

The V and J genes are TRBV27 and TRBJ1-6, with 7 bases lining up with TRBD1. This CDR3 is built from 14 residues. With V trimmed by 4 bases and J by 9 bases, 6 bases remained unmatched. Germline V CDR1 and CDR2: MNHEY, SMNVEV (reference sequence). CDR3 amino acids: CASSSTGAASPLHF. The CDR3 nucleotides read TGTGCCAGCAGTTCAACAGGGGCCGCTTCACCCCTCCACTTT.

The chain employs TRBV10-2 and TRBJ1-1; D is uncertain. The germline gives CDR1 WSHSY, CDR2 SAAADI. The CDR3 is made up of 14 amino acids. The V end was cut by 3 bases, the J end by 0 bases, with 8 bases between. In DNA, the CDR3 is TGCGCCAGCAGTGATTTGGGAATGAACACTGAAGCTTTCTTT. Translated: CASSDLGMNTEAFF.

The CDR3 DNA reads TGTGCCAGCAGTTTATCTCCAGGGTGGTCTGGCTACACCTTC. This encodes CASSLSPGWSGYTF. The rearrangement links TRBV27 to TRBJ1-2; possible D gene TRBD1, 5 bases. CDR1 and CDR2 from the germline V gene are MNHEY and SMNVEV (reference sequence). Trimming shortened V by 0 bases and J by 7 bases, and 12 bases separated the two germline ends. The CDR3 consists of 14 residues.

V usage is TRBV7-6 and J usage is TRBJ2-7; D is undetermined. Trimming cost V 1 base and J 3 bases, with 7 bases left between them. Germline V lookup: CDR1 SGHVS, CDR2 FNYEAQ. This CDR3 is built from 13 residues. This chain's CDR3 is CASSLGPFYEQYF. In DNA, the CDR3 is TGTGCCAGCAGCTTAGGGCCATTCTACGAGCAGTACTTC.

The CDR3 is CASSLPYNEQFF. The CDR3 coding sequence is TGTGCCAGCAGTTTACCCTACAATGAGCAGTTCTTC. This chain uses TRBV27 with TRBJ2-1; D is uncertain. V lost 2 bases and J 2 bases, leaving 1 base between the germline ends. This CDR3 is 12 amino acids long. Germline CDR1 reads MNHEY; CDR2 reads SMNVEV (reference sequence).

V and J are TRBV19 and TRBJ2-7; possibly TRBD1 for D (5 bases). CDR1 is LNHDA, CDR2 SQIVND, per germline (reference sequence). Trimming took off 2 bases at V and 0 bases at J, with 11 bases between the two ends. The CDR3 has 15 residues. The CDR3 protein is CASSISTDTSYEQYF. The CDR3 nucleotides read TGTGCCAGTAGTATATCCACGGACACCTCCTACGAGCAGTACTTC.

This sequence joins TRBV6-5 and TRBJ1-3, with 9 bases matching TRBD1. V gave up 6 bases and J gave up 3 bases; unmatched junction bases: 6. The CDR3 length is 15 residues. Germline values: CDR1 MNHEY, CDR2 SVGAGI. DNA of the CDR3: TGTGCCAGCAGCCCCGGGACAGGGTTTGGAAACACCATATATTTT. This translates into CASSPGTGFGNTIYF.

This clone came up once. J is TRBJ2-7 and V is TRBV10-3; D perhaps matches TRBD2 (6 bases). Germline CDR1 ENHRY, CDR2 SYGVKD. Deletions cut 7 bases from V and 0 bases from J, with 16 bases between. This CDR3 has 15 amino acids. The CDR3 here is CAINLRDGSSYEQYF. The DNA of the CDR3 is TGTGCCATCAACCTACGGGACGGGAGCTCCTACGAGCAGTACTTC.

This chain links TRBV5-1 with TRBJ2-3; D may match TRBD1 or TRBD2 (5 bases each). The CDR3 contains 18 residues. V shed 5 bases and J shed 2 bases, with 24 bases lying between them. Germline-derived CDR1 and CDR2 are SGHRS and YFSETQ. The CDR3 spells CASRGRFEGKEPTDTQYF. The CDR3 DNA reads as TGCGCCAGCAGGGGGCGCTTCGAGGGAAAAGAGCCCACAGATACGCAGTATTTT.

The table lists this clone with a count of one. J is TRBJ1-1 and V is TRBV11-3; D is perhaps TRBD1 (5 bases). Per the germline V gene, CDR1 is SGHNT and CDR2 is YENEEA. The CDR3 extends over 12 amino acids. V shed 5 bases and J shed 5 bases, with 9 bases lying between them. The CDR3 sequence is CASSRGVTEAFF. CDR3 nucleotides: TGTGCCAGCAGCCGGGGGGTTACTGAAGCTTTCTTT.

This clone was recorded a few times. The CDR3, as DNA: TGTGCCAGCAGGACTAGGGGGTCCTACGAGCAGTACTTC. It encodes CASRTRGSYEQYF. The chain links TRBV6-1 to TRBJ2-7, with D possibly called TRBD1 or TRBD2 (6 bases each). V was trimmed by 6 bases and J by 1 base, leaving 10 bases between them. This CDR3 is 13 amino acids long. Germline-derived CDR1 and CDR2 are MNHNS and SASEGT.

The rearrangement joins TRBV5-4 to TRBJ1-2; D unclear. From germline, CDR1 is SGHNT and CDR2 YYREEE (reference sequence). Between the trimmed V and J ends, which lost 6 bases and 8 bases, there was a span of 14 bases. The CDR3 runs to 12 residues. CDR3 bases: TGTGCCAGCATCAAACCCATGGGGGGCTACACCTTC. Translated: CASIKPMGGYTF.

J is TRBJ2-3 and V is TRBV7-9, with 8 positions matching TRBD2. Germline V lookup: CDR1 SEHNR, CDR2 FQNEAQ (reference sequence). This CDR3 is 14 amino acids long. Trimming took 8 bases from V and 3 from J; bases not matched to a gene: 7. CDR3 residues: CASRGTSLTDTQYF. The CDR3, as DNA: TGTGCCAGCCGCGGGACTAGTCTAACAGATACGCAGTATTTT. Full variable domain (missing parts from reference TRBV7-9 and TRBJ2-3): DTGVSQNPRHKITKRGQNVTFRCDPISEHNRLYWYRQTLGQGPEFLTYFQNEAQLEKSRLLSDRFSAERPKGSFSTLEIQRTEQGDSAMYLCASRGTSLTDTQYFGPGTRLTVL.

The chain combines TRBV7-2 with TRBJ2-1; 8 nucleotides agree with TRBD2. The CDR3 runs to 15 residues. Per germline, CDR1 SGHTA and CDR2 FQGNSA. V was clipped by 6 bases and J by 0 bases; unmatched bases: 4. This CDR3 reads CASRRSGSSYNEQFF. In DNA, the CDR3 is TGTGCCAGCAGACGGAGCGGGAGCTCCTACAATGAGCAGTTCTTC.